A selection of T cell receptor beta chains follows, all from one sample in a study of T-cell memory formation after mild COVID-19. TCRdb independently ran MiXCR on the 5' RACE reads; one entry per CDR3 protein. This table holds 450,000 to 650,000 distinct CDR3 sequences, about 20% found once. Sequenced: PBMCs or a T cell subset sorted from them (not recorded which). The receptors were sampled from an adult woman who had mild COVID-19 (a few samples of this study predate the infection). Cell type and time point are not known. Each CDR3 is given without its conserved first and last residue. The D gene is left open where the match is weak.

V gene,D gene,J gene,CDR3 protein
TRBV12-5,TRBD2,TRBJ2-3,ASGLVLAGVKEDTQY
TRBV24-1,.,TRBJ2-5,ATSDDRSRTQY
TRBV7-9,TRBD2,TRBJ2-1,ASSFGLAGPF
TRBV5-4,TRBD2,TRBJ2-3,ASSSTGTSGDTQY
TRBV20-1,.,TRBJ1-1,SARDGGPNTEAF
TRBV5-1,TRBD1,TRBJ2-7,ASSLGGQGTYEQY
TRBV30,TRBD2,TRBJ2-3,AWSVVGGTDTQY
TRBV10-3,TRBD2,TRBJ2-7,AQGEGREQY
TRBV19,.,TRBJ1-1,ASSIEDGALDTEAF
TRBV5-1,.,TRBJ1-2,ASSPGPSGYGYT
TRBV5-1,.,TRBJ1-1,ASSSETWDTEAF
TRBV5-1,.,TRBJ2-1,ASSLAASSYNEQF
TRBV4-2,TRBD2,TRBJ2-6,ASSQEREGWGSGANVLT
TRBV6-2/TRBV6-3,.,TRBJ2-1,ASRAGGTEF
TRBV7-9,TRBD1,TRBJ2-2,ASSDRTGVPGELF
TRBV3-1,TRBD1,TRBJ2-7,ASSPRDRDRKEQY
TRBV5-6,TRBD1,TRBJ2-5,ASSFVGGQGETQY
TRBV24-1,TRBD2,TRBJ2-1,ATSDGLENEQF
TRBV18,.,TRBJ2-2,ASSPFETALGPGELF
TRBV24-1,TRBD1,TRBJ2-3,ATSDWQGATDTQY
TRBV6-1,TRBD2,TRBJ2-5,ASSLLAGGPGETQY
TRBV6-5,.,TRBJ2-6,ASSYSGTGANVLT
TRBV12-3/TRBV12-4,.,TRBJ2-7,ASSPREGARDEQY
TRBV6-2/TRBV6-3,TRBD2,TRBJ2-7,ASSYGISGSDEQY
TRBV6-1,.,TRBJ2-2,ASSEAGASITGELF
TRBV4-2,.,TRBJ1-1,ASSRTPNTEAF
TRBV29-1,.,TRBJ1-2,SVESARTNYGYT
TRBV5-1,.,TRBJ2-3,ASRTHTSTDTQY
TRBV6-2/TRBV6-3,.,TRBJ1-1,ASSTQGLFTEAF
TRBV11-1,TRBD2,TRBJ2-3,ASSFPSTSGYTDTQY
TRBV28,.,TRBJ2-2,ASSLLDGELF
TRBV6-2/TRBV6-3,.,TRBJ1-5,ASSYVGSNQPQH
TRBV5-1,.,TRBJ2-7,ASSLGTAFYEQY
TRBV6-5,.,TRBJ1-1,ASSLDASTEAF
TRBV28,.,TRBJ2-7,ASSLSPLGGYEQY
TRBV18,.,TRBJ2-3,ASSPQGSDTQY
TRBV15,.,TRBJ1-4,ATSIRQSEKLF
TRBV6-5,.,TRBJ2-2,ASSRFIGGVKMNTGELF
TRBV20-1,TRBD2,TRBJ2-3,SAKSSSGGLTDTQY
TRBV4-3,.,TRBJ1-6,ASSQAEGGSPLH
TRBV7-9,.,TRBJ2-1,ASSLEMVYEQF
TRBV5-4,.,TRBJ1-6,ASSNQGHNSPLH
TRBV5-6,.,TRBJ1-2,ASIGGGYGYT
TRBV29-1,.,TRBJ1-6,SLREDNSPLH
TRBV18,.,TRBJ1-5,ASSPRGVGSNQPQH
TRBV7-2,.,TRBJ1-2,ASSLLSGRSNYGYT
TRBV7-7,.,TRBJ2-5,ASSLATGWGAGETQY
TRBV20-1,.,TRBJ2-3,SALARDQPHTQY
TRBV24-1,.,TRBJ2-1,ATSDPNPPRGAEQF
TRBV28,TRBD1,TRBJ2-7,ASSPRTGGNEQY
TRBV13,TRBD1,TRBJ1-1,ASSLAGTAYTEAF
TRBV6-2/TRBV6-3,TRBD2,TRBJ2-7,ASSLHPSGSSVYEQY
TRBV7-2,.,TRBJ2-5,ASSWGLEETQY
TRBV24-1,TRBD1,TRBJ1-2,ATSDPGTGGRGYT
TRBV2,.,TRBJ2-7,ASRDGPSYEQY
TRBV4-1,TRBD2,TRBJ2-5,ASSQDMVTSVLSETQY
TRBV24-1,.,TRBJ2-2,ATASRGNTGELF
TRBV20-1,TRBD2,TRBJ2-1,SARERGEREQF
TRBV19,.,TRBJ2-7,ASRKSSKLSVDTYEQY